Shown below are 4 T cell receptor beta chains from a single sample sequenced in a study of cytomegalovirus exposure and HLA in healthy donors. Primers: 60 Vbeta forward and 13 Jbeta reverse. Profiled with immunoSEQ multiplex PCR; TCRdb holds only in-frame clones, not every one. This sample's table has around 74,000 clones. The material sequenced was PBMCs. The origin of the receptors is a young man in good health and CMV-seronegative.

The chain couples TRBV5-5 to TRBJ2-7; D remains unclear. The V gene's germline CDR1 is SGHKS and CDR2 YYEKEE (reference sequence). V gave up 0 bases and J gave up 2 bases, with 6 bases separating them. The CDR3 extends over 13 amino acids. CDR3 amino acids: CASSLDRPYEQYF. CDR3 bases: TGTGCCAGCAGCTTGGACAGACCCTACGAGCAGTACTTC.

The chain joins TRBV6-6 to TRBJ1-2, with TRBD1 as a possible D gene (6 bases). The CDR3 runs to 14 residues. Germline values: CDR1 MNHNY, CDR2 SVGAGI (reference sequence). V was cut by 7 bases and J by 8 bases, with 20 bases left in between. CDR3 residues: CASTLPAVRGGYTF. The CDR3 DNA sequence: TGTGCCAGCACCCTACCCGCGGTCAGGGGCGGCTACACCTTC.

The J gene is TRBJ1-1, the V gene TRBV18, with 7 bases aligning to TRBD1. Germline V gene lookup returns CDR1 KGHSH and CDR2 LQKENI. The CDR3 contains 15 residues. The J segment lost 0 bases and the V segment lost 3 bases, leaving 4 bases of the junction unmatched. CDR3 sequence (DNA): TGTGCCAGCTCACCCCCGGACAGGCTGAACACTGAAGCTTTCTTT. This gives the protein CASSPPDRLNTEAFF. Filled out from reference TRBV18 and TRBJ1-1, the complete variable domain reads NAGVMQNPRHLVRRRGQEARLRCSPMKGHSHVYWYRQLPEEGLKFMVYLQKENIIDESGMPKERFSAEFPKEGPSILRIQQVVRGDSAAYFCASSPPDRLNTEAFFGQGTRLTVV.

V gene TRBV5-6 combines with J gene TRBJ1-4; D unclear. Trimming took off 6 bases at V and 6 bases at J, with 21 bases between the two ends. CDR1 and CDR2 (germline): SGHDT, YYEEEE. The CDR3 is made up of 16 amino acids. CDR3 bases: TGTGCCAGCAACCCGGGCCCCGCGGCCGGGGATGAAAAACTGTTTTTT. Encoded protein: CASNPGPAAGDEKLFF.